The 27 T cell receptor beta chains presented below share a single source sample, sequenced in a study of brain metastases from non-small cell lung cancer. Sequencing used immunoSEQ multiplex PCR; TCRdb keeps in-frame clones, though not all of them. The sample records about 3,800 clones, 70% to 90% being singletons. The sequencing input was primary lung tumor tissue. The source of these receptors is a donor at least 40 years old with non-small cell lung cancer.

This clone was seen a few times. The J gene is TRBJ2-3, the V gene TRBV4-3; D may match TRBD1 or TRBD2 (5 bases each). The CDR3 has 15 amino acids. V shed 1 base and J shed 1 base, with 9 bases lying between them. Germline-derived CDR1 and CDR2 are LGHNA and YSLEER. The CDR3 region is CASSQGGLRTDTQYF. In nucleotides, the CDR3 is TGCGCCAGCAGCCAAGGGGGGTTACGCACAGATACGCAGTATTTT.

Notes on this clone: This same CDR3 is encoded by further DNA sequences in the sample. The chain recombines TRBV10-3 with TRBJ2-2, with D possibly matching TRBD1 (6 bases). The CDR3 spans 14 residues. Germline loops: CDR1 ENHRY, CDR2 SYGVKD. The germline V and J ends were trimmed by 5 bases and 6 bases, with 13 bases remaining between them. CDR3 amino acids: CAISHSGVSGELFF. The CDR3 DNA is TGTGCCATCAGTCATTCAGGGGTGTCCGGGGAGCTGTTTTTT.

The chain links TRBV7-9 to TRBJ2-3, with D possibly matching TRBD2 (5 bases). The CDR3 spans 15 residues. Trimming took off 1 base at V and 2 bases at J, with 10 bases between the two ends. Germline V gene data show CDR1 as SEHNR and CDR2 as FQNEAQ (reference sequence). The CDR3 DNA reads TGTGCCAGCAGCTTAGTCCCGGGATACACAGATACGCAGTATTTT. Residues: CASSLVPGYTDTQYF.

The V call is TRBV9, the J call TRBJ2-1, with TRBD2 matching over 12 bases. J lost 7 bases, V lost 5 bases, and 7 bases had no gene match. Germline CDR1 and CDR2: SGDLS and YYNGEE. This CDR3 has 15 residues. The CDR3 sequence is CASSTGLAGFNEQFF. The CDR3 bases are TGTGCCAGCAGTACGGGACTAGCGGGTTTTAATGAGCAGTTCTTC. Combining the CDR3 with reference TRBV9 and TRBJ2-1 gives the whole variable domain DSGVTQTPKHLITATGQRVTLRCSPRSGDLSVYWYQQSLDQGLQFLIQYYNGEERAKGNILERFSAQQFPDLHSELNLSSLELGDSALYFCASSTGLAGFNEQFFGPGTRLTVL.

The V and J genes are TRBV19 and TRBJ1-2; D remains unclear. The CDR3 has 13 amino acids. Germline V gene lookup returns CDR1 LNHDA and CDR2 SQIVND (reference sequence). Trimming stripped 1 base from V and 4 bases from J, with 7 bases between. The CDR3 DNA follows: TGTGCCAGTAGTATAGGCGGCATCTATGGCTACACCTTC. Its protein product is CASSIGGIYGYTF.

This clone was seen once. The chain couples TRBV3-1 (or the pseudogene TRBV3-2) to TRBJ2-5; D is unresolved. The CDR3 is made up of 15 amino acids. The germline V gene encodes CDR1 LGHDT and CDR2 YNNKEL (reference sequence). Trimming took 0 bases from V and 1 from J, leaving 9 bases between them. The CDR3 DNA reads as TGTGCCAGCAGCCAAGATCGAGGTTTCCAAGAGACCCAGTACTTC. Protein sequence: CASSQDRGFQETQYF.

In DNA form, the CDR3 reads TGTGCCAGCAGGACCGGGACAGGGGTAACAGATACGCAGTATTTT. Its protein product is CASRTGTGVTDTQYF. This chain uses TRBV5-6 with TRBJ2-3; 10 bases agree with TRBD1. The junction had 6 bases not matched to a gene; V was cut back by 5 bases and J by 3 bases. This CDR3 is built from 15 residues. Germline CDR1 SGHDT, CDR2 YYEEEE.

This chain joins TRBV6-5 and TRBJ1-2; D is possibly TRBD1 (6 bases). The CDR3 has 16 residues. CDR1 and CDR2 from the germline V gene are MNHEY and SVGAGI. Trimming took 2 bases from V and 4 from J, leaving 17 bases between them. CDR3 region: CASSYRGTSHRYGYTF. In DNA, the CDR3 is TGTGCCAGCAGTTACAGGGGGACATCCCATCGCTATGGCTACACCTTC.

This clone was seen only a few times. V is TRBV19 and J is TRBJ1-2; D is ambiguous. This CDR3 is 12 amino acids long. Germline CDR1 and CDR2: LNHDA and SQIVND (reference sequence). Trimming shortened V by 7 bases and J by 3 bases, and 9 bases separated the two germline ends. Written as DNA, the CDR3 is TGTGCCAGTAAGAGGGAGGACTATGGCTACACCTTC. Residues: CASKREDYGYTF.

Worth noting for this clone: At one end the junction does not follow the germline gene, possibly because of a read error. This chain links TRBV2 with TRBJ2-3, with 14 positions matching TRBD2. The CDR3 extends over 15 amino acids. The V gene's germline CDR1 is SNHLY and CDR2 FYNNEI. The CDR3 bases are TGTGCCAGCAGTTCCGGGACTAGCGGGGGAGATATGCAGTATTTT. The encoded protein is CASSSGTSGGDMQYF. Together with reference TRBV2 and TRBJ2-3, the CDR3 gives the full variable domain: EPEVTQTPSHQVTQMGQEVILRCVPISNHLYFYWYRQILGQKVEFLVSFYNNEISEKSEIFDDQFSVERPDGSNFTLKIRSTKLEDSAMYFCASSSGTSGGDMQYFGPGTRLTVL.

The chain employs TRBV5-6 and TRBJ1-2; 9 bases are shared with TRBD1. J was trimmed by 7 bases and V by 1 base; bases with no gene match: 8. The CDR3 is 15 amino acids. Germline V gene data show CDR1 as SGHDT and CDR2 as YYEEEE. The CDR3 nucleotides read TGTGCCAGCAGCTTGACCCCGGGGACAGGGAGTGGCTACACCTTC. It translates to CASSLTPGTGSGYTF. The full variable domain, rest sourced from reference TRBV5-6 and TRBJ1-2, is DAGVTQSPTHLIKTRGQQVTLRCSPKSGHDTVSWYQQALGQGPQFIFQYYEEEERQRGNFPDRFSGHQFPNYSSELNVNALLLGDSALYLCASSLTPGTGSGYTFGSGTRLTVV.

The rearrangement links TRBV4-2 to TRBJ2-7, with 7 positions matching TRBD2. J gave up 3 bases and V 4 bases, and 9 bases lay outside the gene matches. The CDR3 consists of 15 residues. The germline gives CDR1 LGHNA, CDR2 YNFKEQ. The CDR3 nucleotides are TGTGCCAGCAGCCCGGGGGGAGGATCTAGCTACGAGCAGTACTTC. It translates to CASSPGGGSSYEQYF.

DNA of the CDR3: TGTGCCAGCAGCGGGGACGTCACGGTATCCTACAATGAGCAGTTCTTC. Translating gives CASSGDVTVSYNEQFF. The rearrangement uses TRBV5-8 and TRBJ2-1; D possibly matches TRBD1 or TRBD2 (5 bases each). V was cut by 4 bases and J by 1 base, with 15 bases left in between. There are 16 residues in the CDR3. The V gene's germline CDR1 is SGHTS and CDR2 YDEGEE. Looking up the rest from reference TRBV5-8 and TRBJ2-1 gives the full variable domain: EAGVTQSPTHLIKTRGQQATLRCSPISGHTSVYWYQQALGLGLQFLLWYDEGEERNRGNFPPRFSGRQFPNYSSELNVNALELEDSALYLCASSGDVTVSYNEQFFGPGTRLTVL.

The CDR3 spells CASSFVEETQYF. CDR3 nucleotides: TGTGCCAGCAGTTTTGTCGAGGAGACCCAGTACTTC. The rearrangement uses TRBV28 and TRBJ2-5, with D hard to call. V dropped 3 bases and J dropped 5 bases, with 7 bases sitting between them. The length of the CDR3 is 12 residues. The germline V gene has CDR1 MDHEN and CDR2 SYDVKM.

This clone was detected only a few times. The chain employs TRBV7-2 and TRBJ2-5, with D possibly TRBD1 on 6 matching bases. There are 15 residues in the CDR3. Trimming removed 3 bases from V and 2 bases from J, with 13 bases in between. Germline values: CDR1 SGHTA, CDR2 FQGNSA. CDR3 amino acids: CASSFVQGGQETQYF. The CDR3 DNA reads TGTGCCAGCAGCTTTGTACAGGGTGGGCAAGAGACCCAGTACTTC.

Only a few counts were recorded for this clone. The rearrangement uses TRBV7-6 and TRBJ2-3, with D perhaps matching TRBD1 (6 bases). The CDR3 spans 17 residues. Trimming shortened V by 5 bases and J by 1 base, and 19 bases separated the two germline ends. Germline CDR1 is SGHVS and CDR2 is FNYEAQ. The CDR3 DNA follows: TGTGCCAGCAGCCCCCATCTCAGGGGCGGAGGCACAGATACGCAGTATTTT. Its translation is CASSPHLRGGGTDTQYF.

The chain uses TRBV7-2 and TRBJ1-1; TRBD1 might be the D (5 bases). The CDR3 loop spans 14 amino acids. The V end was cut by 1 base, the J end by 5 bases, with 11 bases between. Looked up from germline, CDR1 is SGHTA and CDR2 is FQGNSA. CDR3 loop: CASSLVQGGTEAFF. CDR3 bases: TGTGCCAGCAGCTTAGTCCAGGGTGGGACTGAAGCTTTCTTT. Supplemented by reference TRBV7-2 and TRBJ1-1, the full variable domain reads GAGVSQSPSNKVTEKGKDVELRCDPISGHTALYWYRQSLGQGLEFLIYFQGNSAPDKSGLPSDRFSAERTGGSVSTLTIQRTQQEDSAVYLCASSLVQGGTEAFFGQGTRLTVV.

This clone occurred a few times. The chain employs TRBV6-5 and TRBJ1-2; TRBD1 might be the D (5 bases). V was clipped by 0 bases and J by 1 base, with 9 bases between them. The CDR3 is made up of 15 amino acids. Germline V CDR1 and CDR2: MNHEY, SVGAGI. This CDR3 reads CASSYSDTVNYGYTF. DNA for the CDR3: TGTGCCAGCAGTTACTCGGACACGGTTAACTATGGCTACACCTTC.

This clone has just one count. The chain uses TRBV2 and TRBJ2-7; 7 nucleotides line up with TRBD1. From germline, CDR1 is SNHLY and CDR2 FYNNEI. There are 13 residues in the CDR3. After removal of 2 bases from V and 7 bases from J, the junction contained 5 bases not matched to a gene. CDR3 DNA: TGTGCCAGCAGTGAAAGGGGGCCTGGGGAGCAGTACTTC. Protein: CASSERGPGEQYF.

The V call is TRBV27, the J call TRBJ1-5; D is possibly TRBD1 (5 bases). CDR3 length: 14 amino acids. Germline loops: CDR1 MNHEY, CDR2 SMNVEV (reference sequence). V lost 4 bases and J lost 5, with 12 bases in between. CDR3 sequence (DNA): TGTGCCAGCAGTTCTCCGGGACGTTATCAGCCCCAGCATTTT. Translating it yields CASSSPGRYQPQHF.

A single count supports this clone. V gene TRBV5-1 combines with J gene TRBJ2-5, with 8 positions matching TRBD1. Germline loops: CDR1 SGHRS, CDR2 YFSETQ. Trimming took 0 bases from V and 6 from J; bases not matched to a gene: 7. CDR3 size: 15 residues. For the CDR3, the DNA is TGCGCCAGCAGCTTGGCCGACGACAGGGGTAAGACCCAGTACTTC. It translates to CASSLADDRGKTQYF.

V usage is TRBV7-2 and J usage is TRBJ2-5; D perhaps matches TRBD2 (6 bases). The germline gives CDR1 SGHTA, CDR2 FQGNSA. The CDR3 consists of 13 residues. Deletions cut 5 bases from V and 5 bases from J, with 12 bases between. The CDR3 nucleotides are TGTGCCAGCAGCACGGGGGATACGGAGACCCAGTACTTC. It is translated as CASSTGDTETQYF. The whole variable domain, remainder taken from reference TRBV7-2 and TRBJ2-5, is GAGVSQSPSNKVTEKGKDVELRCDPISGHTALYWYRQSLGQGLEFLIYFQGNSAPDKSGLPSDRFSAERTGGSVSTLTIQRTQQEDSAVYLCASSTGDTETQYFGPGTRLLVL.

The V call is TRBV27, the J call TRBJ2-2; TRBD1 matches at 8 bases. CDR1 MNHEY and CDR2 SMNVEV come from the germline V gene (reference sequence). Trimming took 6 bases from V and 6 from J; bases not matched to a gene: 9. The CDR3 consists of 15 residues. CDR3 sequence reads: CASSPTGVNAGELFF. In DNA, the CDR3 is TGTGCCAGCAGCCCGACAGGGGTAAATGCCGGGGAGCTGTTTTTT.

The chain carries TRBV18 and TRBJ2-7, with D possibly being TRBD1 (6 bases). CDR1 is KGHSH and CDR2 is LQKENI in the germline V gene. V lost 3 bases, J lost 7 bases, and 16 bases lay in between. The CDR3 spans 14 residues. The CDR3 protein is CASSPFGQPIEQYF. The CDR3 DNA follows: TGTGCCAGCTCACCGTTTGGACAGCCGATAGAGCAGTACTTC.

The chain joins TRBV5-1 to TRBJ2-3, with TRBD2 matching over 7 bases. The V gene's germline CDR1 is SGHRS and CDR2 YFSETQ. Trimming cost V 2 bases and J 4 bases; bases outside gene matches: 13. The CDR3 is made up of 17 amino acids. Here the CDR3 reads CASSFKPGGGVSDTQYF. The CDR3 DNA reads TGCGCCAGCAGCTTTAAACCGGGCGGGGGAGTCTCAGATACGCAGTATTTT.

Comment on this clone: The junction shows a germline mismatch at one end, possibly a read error. The rearrangement links TRBV30 to TRBJ2-5; a weak D match, TRBD2 (6 bases). Germline CDR1 and CDR2: GTSNPN and SVGIG (reference sequence). This CDR3 contains 16 residues. The CDR3 sequence: CAWSWTGRGYQETQYF. Written as DNA, the CDR3 is TGTGCTTGGAGCTGGACCGGGAGAGGGTACCAAGAGACCCAGTACTTC.

The J gene is TRBJ2-3, the V gene TRBV6-6; 9 bases match TRBD2. Germline assignment: CDR1 MNHNY and CDR2 SVGAGI (reference sequence). CDR3 size: 16 residues. J lost 5 bases, V lost 4 bases, and 10 bases had no gene match. This CDR3 is CASSSLGGAGGDTQYF. Written as DNA, the CDR3 is TGTGCCAGCAGTTCACTGGGGGGAGCGGGGGGAGATACGCAGTATTTT.